Sequencing of this T cell receptor (beta chain) was carried out in a study of beta chain features in type 1 diabetes. Reverse transcribing all isolated RNA meant expressed TCRB transcripts were sequenced. Using immunoSEQ multiplex PCR, the repertoire was profiled, and TCRdb retains in-frame clones only, with some absent. Here the sample spans under 850,000 clones, around 15% being singletons. Study-level results: Shortening of TCRB CDR3s, moderate but significant, appeared in all four CD4+ subsets of Type 1 diabetes patients.

As concerns this clone: The antigen remains undetermined.

Germline lookup yields CDR1 SGDLS and CDR2 YYNGEE. CDR3 length equals 17 residues. V dropped 0 bases and J dropped 0 bases, with 15 bases sitting between them. The V call is TRBV9, the J call TRBJ2-5; D is perhaps TRBD2 (5 bases). This sequence originates from a man aged 18-30 years with type 1 diabetes. Input material: naive CD4+ T cells from blood. DNA for the CDR3: TGTGCCAGCAGCGTAGGATTGGCGGACTCGTACCAAGAGACCCAGTACTTC. It specifies CASSVGLADSYQETQYF.